This is a list of T cell receptor beta chains from one sample in a study of blood T cell repertoires in COVID-19. Sequencing used immunoSEQ multiplex PCR; TCRdb keeps in-frame clones, though not all of them. Of about 350,000 clones listed, approximately 90% are singletons. The sequenced sample consisted of peripheral blood. All receptors derive from a young woman who had recovered from COVID-19. Each CDR3 is given with its conserved first and last residue. Fields, in order: clone size, V gene, D gene, J gene, CDR3 DNA, CDR3 protein. A D gene is named only where the DNA matches it firmly. Not all rows give a size; the values are once, few, many and, for expanded clones, a class.

>.|TRBV19|.|TRBJ1-5
TGTGCCAGTAGTATAGGGGGGGGCCACAATCAGCCCCAGCATTTT
CASSIGGGHNQPQHF
>once|TRBV6-5|TRBD2|TRBJ2-1
TGTGCCAGCAGTTACTCGAGGACTAGCGGGGGCTTCGTGCAGTTCTTC
CASSYSRTSGGFVQFF
>once|TRBV14|TRBD1|TRBJ1-2
TGTGCCAGCAGCCAAGTCGGGACAGATGCCTATGGCTACACCTTC
CASSQVGTDAYGYTF
>once|TRBV11-3|.|TRBJ2-3
TGTGCCAGCAGCTCCAGAGAGGGTACAGATACGCAGTATTTT
CASSSREGTDTQYF
>.|TRBV4-2|.|TRBJ2-3
TGTGCCAGCAGCCAAGATCCCACAGAAAGCACAGATACGCAGTATTTT
CASSQDPTESTDTQYF
>.|TRBV19|.|TRBJ2-2
TGTGCCAGTATCCCGGGACTCCCCGGCCCCGGGGAGCTGTTTTTT
CASIPGLPGPGELFF
>.|TRBV7-9|TRBD1|TRBJ2-4
TGTGCCAGCGGACAGGGGGCCAAAAACATTCAGTACTTC
CASGQGAKNIQYF
>.|TRBV11-3|TRBD1|TRBJ2-1
TGTGCCAGCAGCTTAATAACGTTAGGGGACAGGGGCTTCGATGAGCAGTTCTTC
CASSLITLGDRGFDEQFF
>.|TRBV27|TRBD2|TRBJ2-1
TGTGCCAGCAGTTGGGGCGGGACTAGCGGGGTGAACAATGAGCAGTTCTTC
CASSWGGTSGVNNEQFF
>.|TRBV3-1/TRBV3-2|.|TRBJ2-5
TGTGCCAGCAGCCAAGATAGCGGTGGAGAGACCCAGTACTTC
CASSQDSGGETQYF
>.|TRBV30|.|TRBJ1-1
TGTGCCTGGAACTTAGTCCAGAACACTGAAGCTTTCTTT
CAWNLVQNTEAFF
>.|TRBV30|TRBD2|TRBJ2-2
TGTGCCTGGTCCCGCGGGAGGACGAACACCGGGGAGCTGTTTTTT
CAWSRGRTNTGELFF
>.|TRBV6-5|TRBD1|TRBJ1-1
TGTGCCAGCAGGTGGGACAGAGGCACTGAAGCTTTCTTT
CASRWDRGTEAFF
>.|TRBV7-2|.|TRBJ2-3
TGTGCCAGCAGCTTAGCGGTGCCTATCACAGATACGCAGTATTTT
CASSLAVPITDTQYF
>once|TRBV11-2|.|TRBJ1-6
TGTGCCAGCAGCTTACTGGGGAGGAATTCACCCCTCCACTTT
CASSLLGRNSPLHF
>.|TRBV2|.|TRBJ1-2
TGTGCCAGCAGTGACAGGTCCTATGGCTACACCTTC
CASSDRSYGYTF
>.|TRBV19|.|TRBJ1-1
TGTGCCAGTAGTCCTTACGGGAACACTGAAGCTTTCTTT
CASSPYGNTEAFF
>.|TRBV18|.|TRBJ1-2
TGTGCCAGCTCACCGGGACACCTCATCTATGGCTACACCTTC
CASSPGHLIYGYTF
>once|TRBV21-1|.|TRBJ2-4
TGTGCCAGCAGCGCCAACAGGGGTCCAAACATTCAGTACTTC
CASSANRGPNIQYF
>once|TRBV28|TRBD1|TRBJ1-6
TGTGCCAGCAGCCCGGGACAGGGTTATAATTCACCCCTCCACTTT
CASSPGQGYNSPLHF
>.|TRBV5-4|.|TRBJ2-1
TGTGCCAGCAGCTTGGGGGCTTACAATGAGCAGTTCTTC
CASSLGAYNEQFF
>.|TRBV7-2|TRBD1|TRBJ1-5
TGTGCCAGCAGCTTAGTAGGGGGCGGAAATCAGCCCCAGCATTTT
CASSLVGGGNQPQHF
>.|TRBV11-3|.|TRBJ1-3
TGTGCCAGCAGCCCGAATGAGTTCTTAGCTGGAAACACCATATATTTT
CASSPNEFLAGNTIYF
>.|TRBV10-3|.|TRBJ1-2
TGTGCCATCAGTGGACGTAGTTCAGGGTACGGCTACACCTTC
CAISGRSSGYGYTF
>once|TRBV3-1/TRBV3-2|TRBD2|TRBJ2-2
TGTGCCAGCAGCCAAGGAACTAGCGGGAGCACCGGGGAGCTGTTTTTT
CASSQGTSGSTGELFF
>once|TRBV7-2|TRBD2|TRBJ2-3
TGTGCCAGCAGCTTAGTGTCCGCGGGAGGTGTAGATACGCAGTATTTT
CASSLVSAGGVDTQYF
>.|TRBV24-1|TRBD1|TRBJ2-2
TGTGCCACCAGTGATCCGGGACAGGGAGGGACCGGGGAGCTGTTTTTT
CATSDPGQGGTGELFF
>.|TRBV10-2|TRBD2|TRBJ2-2
TGCGCCAGCAGTGAGCCCGTCGGCCTAGCGGGAGGATCTGGGGAGCTGTTTTTT
CASSEPVGLAGGSGELFF
>.|TRBV2|TRBD1|TRBJ2-5
TGTGCCAGCAGGCCCGGGACAGGGGGTACTTGGGGCGAAGAGACCCAGTACTTC
CASRPGTGGTWGEETQYF
>.|TRBV7-2|TRBD2|TRBJ2-5
TGTGCCAGCAGCTTACCGGTAGCGGGAGGGATTAACCAAGAGACCCAGTACTTC
CASSLPVAGGINQETQYF
>.|TRBV27|.|TRBJ2-3
TGTGCCAGCAGCCCTACAGGGGAGGCAGATACGCAGTATTTT
CASSPTGEADTQYF
>.|TRBV6-2/TRBV6-3|TRBD1|TRBJ1-1
TGTGCCAGCAGTTACGACAGGGGGCCGAGAACTGAAGCTTTCTTT
CASSYDRGPRTEAFF
>.|TRBV6-6|.|TRBJ2-1
TGTGCCAGCAGTTACGACAAGCGGGACAATGAGCAGTTCTTC
CASSYDKRDNEQFF